This entry lists 27 T cell receptor beta chains sequenced from one sample in a study of blood T cell repertoires in COVID-19. This table comes from immunoSEQ multiplex PCR, and its TCRdb copy is limited to in-frame clones, with some not included. The table lists more than 120,000 clones, 87% of them singletons, with more than 6.5% in the top ten. What was sequenced was peripheral blood. The receptors were sampled from a woman between 50 and 59 years old with active or convalescent COVID-19.

The gene calls are TRBV19 and TRBJ1-1; 9 nucleotides agree with TRBD1. Germline-derived CDR1 and CDR2 are LNHDA and SQIVND (reference sequence). CDR3 length: 15 amino acids. The J segment lost 4 bases and the V segment lost 1 base, leaving 4 bases of the junction unmatched. CDR3 sequence (DNA): TGTGCCAGTAGTATAGGACAGGGGGTTAGCACTGAAGCTTTCTTT. It specifies CASSIGQGVSTEAFF.

This clone is a singleton in its sample. This CDR3 is also generated by other DNA sequences in the sample. The genes are TRBV7-3 and TRBJ1-1, with D perhaps TRBD1 (6 bases). Germline values: CDR1 SGHTA, CDR2 FQGTGA. The CDR3 runs 13 residues. V lost 4 bases and J lost 1, with 7 bases in between. The CDR3 spells CASSSDRNTEAFF. CDR3 DNA sequence: TGTGCCAGCAGCTCGGACAGGAACACTGAAGCTTTCTTT.

The V and J genes are TRBV5-6 and TRBJ1-5; 9 bases align to TRBD1. Germline CDR1 SGHDT, CDR2 YYEEEE. The CDR3 is 15 amino acids. V gave up 3 bases and J gave up 4 bases; unmatched junction bases: 5. CDR3 DNA sequence: TGTGCCAGCAGCTCTGGGACAGGGCGAAATCAGCCCCAGCATTTT. It specifies CASSSGTGRNQPQHF.

The V gene is TRBV28, the J gene TRBJ2-3; no definite D call. Germline V gives CDR1 MDHEN, CDR2 SYDVKM. Trimming took off 4 bases at V and 2 bases at J, with 10 bases between the two ends. This CDR3 region has 14 residues. The CDR3, as DNA: TGTGCCAGCAGTTCTGGCAGATTCACAGATACGCAGTATTTT. Protein product: CASSSGRFTDTQYF.

V usage is TRBV30 and J usage is TRBJ1-1; D is perhaps TRBD1 (5 bases). CDR1 and CDR2 from the germline V gene are GTSNPN and SVGIG (reference sequence). With 0 bases removed from V and 4 bases from J, the gap between germline ends came to 9 bases. This CDR3 has 13 amino acids. The CDR3 region is CAWSVRRGTEAFF. CDR3 DNA: TGTGCCTGGAGTGTACGGAGGGGCACTGAAGCTTTCTTT. The complete variable domain, with remaining parts taken from reference TRBV30 and TRBJ1-1, reads SQTIHQWPATLVQPVGSPLSLECTVEGTSNPNLYWYRQAAGRGLQLLFYSVGIGQISSEVPQNLSASRPQDRQFILSSKKLLLSDSGFYLCAWSVRRGTEAFFGQGTRLTVV.

V is TRBV10-1 and J is TRBJ1-4; no clear D. The germline V gene encodes CDR1 WNHNN and CDR2 SYGVQD (reference sequence). The V end lost 8 bases, the J end lost 4 bases, and 20 bases lay between the germline ends. This CDR3 comprises 16 residues. DNA of the CDR3: TGCGCCAGCCTTGGGCGGAGGGTAAAAGGTAATGAAAAACTGTTTTTT. It is translated as CASLGRRVKGNEKLFF.

The chain links TRBV30 to TRBJ2-1, with 12 bases fitting TRBD2. The CDR3 loop spans 14 amino acids. The germline CDR1 and CDR2 sequences are GTSNPN and SVGIG (reference sequence). Losses at the gene ends were 2 bases for V and 10 bases for J; bases not matched to a gene: 6. The CDR3 DNA reads as TGTGCCTGGAGTTGGGCTAGCGGGAGGGCCGAGCAGTTCTTC. Translating it yields CAWSWASGRAEQFF.

The chain links TRBV9 to TRBJ1-2; 9 positions agree with TRBD1. V shed 4 bases, J shed 0 bases, and the junction held 7 bases outside the gene matches. This CDR3 is built from 16 residues. Germline values: CDR1 SGDLS, CDR2 YYNGEE. As DNA, the CDR3 is TGTGCCAGCAGCCCGCGGACAGGGGAGCCTAACTATGGCTACACCTTC. This gives the protein CASSPRTGEPNYGYTF.

This clone came up a few times. In the same sample, other DNA sequences code for this CDR3. The chain couples TRBV6-4 to TRBJ2-3; 9 bases match TRBD1. The junction had 3 bases not matched to a gene; V was cut back by 5 bases and J by 3 bases. The CDR3 has 14 amino acids. The germline CDR1 and CDR2 sequences are MRHNA and SNTAGT. The CDR3 DNA reads TGTGCCAGCAGTAGACAGGGGGGGACAGATACGCAGTATTTT. Translating it yields CASSRQGGTDTQYF.

J is TRBJ1-2 and V is TRBV6-6, with TRBD1 matching 11 bases. Germline-derived CDR1 and CDR2 are MNHNY and SVGAGI (reference sequence). V was clipped by 3 bases and J by 7 bases; unmatched bases: 7. The CDR3 totals 15 residues. The CDR3 sequence is CASSYGTGGRGGYTF. The CDR3, as DNA: TGTGCCAGCAGTTATGGGACAGGGGGACGGGGTGGCTACACCTTC.

This clone came up once. The V and J genes are TRBV9 and TRBJ2-7; TRBD2 matches 8 bases. This CDR3 region has 15 residues. CDR1 is SGDLS and CDR2 is YYNGEE in the germline V gene. The J segment lost 3 bases and the V segment lost 4 bases, leaving 9 bases of the junction unmatched. The CDR3 sequence: CASSPSSGVLYEQYF. The CDR3 region has the DNA TGTGCCAGCAGCCCGAGTAGCGGGGTGCTCTACGAGCAGTACTTC.

The chain carries TRBV9 and TRBJ2-7; 7 nucleotides line up with TRBD1. The length of the CDR3 is 15 residues. Looked up from germline, CDR1 is SGDLS and CDR2 is YYNGEE. Unmatched junction bases numbered 13, after V lost 5 bases and J lost 5 bases. CDR3 sequence (DNA): TGTGCCAGCAGTTTCCGACCAGGGGGATTCGACGAGCAGTACTTC. Translating it yields CASSFRPGGFDEQYF.

The rearrangement joins TRBV27 to TRBJ2-7, with 7 bases aligning to TRBD1. Germline lookup yields CDR1 MNHEY and CDR2 SMNVEV (reference sequence). The CDR3 length is 14 residues. With V trimmed by 2 bases and J by 9 bases, 10 bases remained unmatched. The CDR3 protein is CASSLPGQTTGQYF. In DNA, the CDR3 is TGTGCCAGCAGTTTACCGGGACAGACTACAGGGCAGTACTTC.

This chain joins TRBV10-3 and TRBJ2-5; tentatively, D is TRBD2 (5 bases). The CDR3 extends over 13 amino acids. V lost 3 bases and J lost 4, with 9 bases in between. Per the germline V gene, CDR1 is ENHRY and CDR2 is SYGVKD. In nucleotides, the CDR3 is TGTGCCATCAGTGATCTTGCGGGAGAGACCCAGTACTTC. This gives the protein CAISDLAGETQYF.

This clone was counted once. The chain carries TRBV5-8 and TRBJ2-2; 9 bases are shared with TRBD1. Germline CDR1 reads SGHTS; CDR2 reads YDEGEE. CDR3 length: 17 residues. J was trimmed by 1 base and V by 6 bases; bases with no gene match: 10. The CDR3 bases are TGTGCCAGCACCGTGGCCACAGGGGGCGTGAACACCGGGGAGCTGTTTTTT. This translates into CASTVATGGVNTGELFF.

The CDR3 protein is CASRRERVGEQFF. CDR3 sequence (DNA): TGTGCCAGCCGGCGGGAGCGGGTGGGGGAGCAGTTCTTC. The V call is TRBV6-5, the J call TRBJ2-1, with TRBD2 identical over 7 bases. V dropped 8 bases and J dropped 10; count of bases not matched to a gene: 11. The CDR3 spans 13 residues. Per germline, CDR1 MNHEY and CDR2 SVGAGI.

The V call is TRBV10-3, the J call TRBJ2-7; the match to TRBD2 covers 15 bases. The CDR3 length is 16 residues. In germline, CDR1 is ENHRY, CDR2 SYGVKD. V lost 6 bases to trimming and J lost 4 bases; unmatched junction nucleotides: 7. In DNA, the CDR3 is TGTGCCATCAGGGATACCGGGACTAGCGGGAGGTACGAGCAGTACTTC. Its protein product is CAIRDTGTSGRYEQYF.

J is TRBJ2-7 and V is TRBV5-1; D is perhaps TRBD1 (6 bases). Between the trimmed V and J ends, which lost 0 bases and 4 bases, there was a span of 11 bases. Germline loops: CDR1 SGHRS, CDR2 YFSETQ. The CDR3 consists of 14 residues. The CDR3 DNA follows: TGCGCCAGCAGCTTGGTAACAGGGAAGTACGAGCAGTACTTC. It encodes CASSLVTGKYEQYF.

The rearrangement joins TRBV4-3 to TRBJ1-1; a weak D match, TRBD1 (6 bases). Germline CDR1 and CDR2: LGHNA and YSLEER. Trimming cost V 4 bases and J 7 bases, with 31 bases left between them. This CDR3 is built from 19 residues. The CDR3 loop is CASSPVTGTNYLEANEAFF. CDR3 sequence (DNA): TGCGCCAGCAGCCCTGTTACAGGGACGAATTATCTAGAAGCGAATGAAGCTTTCTTT.

The V gene is TRBV4-1, the J gene TRBJ1-6; possible D gene TRBD1, 6 bases. The V and J ends lost 3 bases and 8 bases respectively, with 14 bases between them. CDR3 size: 15 residues. Germline CDR1 MGHRA, CDR2 YSYEKL. This CDR3 is CASSQDSFRDSPLHF. The CDR3 DNA is TGCGCCAGCAGCCAGGACAGCTTTCGGGATTCACCCCTCCACTTT.

The V call is TRBV9, the J call TRBJ1-6, with D unresolved. CDR3 length: 15 amino acids. Per the germline V gene, CDR1 is SGDLS and CDR2 is YYNGEE. The germline V and J ends were trimmed by 4 bases and 7 bases, with 15 bases remaining between them. The CDR3: CASSFRGGPNSPLHF. The CDR3 region has the DNA TGTGCCAGCAGCTTCCGAGGAGGTCCGAATTCACCCCTCCACTTT.

The chain recombines TRBV15 with TRBJ2-1, with no clear D. The CDR3 has 14 residues. V was clipped by 7 bases and J by 5 bases, with 15 bases between them. Looked up from germline, CDR1 is LNHNV and CDR2 is YYDKDF (reference sequence). The CDR3 nucleotides are TGTGCCACCAACCCAGACACCTACAACAATGAGCAGTTCTTC. Amino acid sequence: CATNPDTYNNEQFF.

The chain links TRBV7-9 to TRBJ1-4; D gene unclear. V lost 4 bases, J lost 8 bases, and 14 bases lay in between. CDR1 is SEHNR and CDR2 is FQNEAQ in the germline V gene (reference sequence). This CDR3 spans 14 amino acids. The CDR3 loop reads CASSSPKDGEKLFF. The CDR3 bases are TGTGCCAGCAGCTCGCCTAAAGACGGGGAAAAACTGTTTTTT.

The rearrangement links TRBV19 to TRBJ2-5; no reliable D call. The CDR3 loop spans 14 amino acids. Deletions cut 3 bases from V and 5 bases from J, with 13 bases between. Germline V CDR1 and CDR2: LNHDA, SQIVND (reference sequence). CDR3 nucleotide sequence: TGTGCCAGTAGTATGATTGGTCTTCAGGAGACCCAGTACTTC. Its translation: CASSMIGLQETQYF.

The chain has TRBV15 and TRBJ2-1, with 7 bases identical to TRBD2. This CDR3 spans 17 amino acids. After removal of 0 bases from V and 4 bases from J, the junction contained 9 bases not matched to a gene. Germline V lookup: CDR1 LNHNV, CDR2 YYDKDF (reference sequence). The CDR3 nucleotides are TGTGCCACCAGCAGAGATGGGGGAGGGAAGCTTTACAATGAGCAGTTCTTC. Its protein is CATSRDGGGKLYNEQFF.

CDR3 sequence (DNA): TGTGCCAGCAGCAGAGCCGGACAGGGTTCCGTAGAGCAGTACTTC. It encodes CASSRAGQGSVEQYF. The chain carries TRBV6-5 and TRBJ2-7; TRBD1 matches at 8 bases. Trimming cost V 6 bases and J 7 bases; bases outside gene matches: 14. The germline CDR1 and CDR2 sequences are MNHEY and SVGAGI. The CDR3 is 15 amino acids.

This rearrangement joins TRBV30 to TRBJ1-3; a possible D gene is TRBD1 (5 bases). This CDR3 is built from 14 residues. Germline CDR1 reads GTSNPN; CDR2 reads SVGIG (reference sequence). V shed 4 bases and J shed 5 bases, with 15 bases lying between them. The chain's CDR3 is CAWTQPGARNTIYF. In nucleotides, the CDR3 is TGTGCCTGGACCCAACCTGGGGCCCGAAACACCATATATTTT.